One T cell receptor beta chain is described in this entry. The antigen remains undetermined. The data belong to a study of OX40 agonist ivuxolimab in advanced cancers. Study-wide results and caveats: The CD4+ and CD8+ T cells in the blood had expanded clonally by week 6 at 0.1 to 3.0 mg/kg. Expanded peripheral T cell antigen specificity was not determined.

Sequenced by immunoSEQ multiplex PCR; TCRdb stores in-frame clones only, minus some. The sample has 100,000 or so clones, roughly 94% seen once. CDR3 length equals 16 residues. Trimming at V came to 3 bases and at J to 0 bases, leaving 5 bases not matched to a gene. CDR1 and CDR2 (germline): LNHDA, SQIVND (reference sequence). The rearrangement joins TRBV19 to TRBJ2-7; 10 bases are a match to TRBD2. Here the sequenced sample was CD4+ or CD8+ T cells sorted from blood, taken in a trial of the OX40 agonist ivuxolimab. The sequence derives from an adult with an advanced solid tumor such as melanoma, head and neck, liver or kidney cancer. Here the CDR3 reads CASSITSGTSSYEQYF. CDR3 DNA: TGTGCCAGTAGTATTACTAGCGGGACTAGCTCCTACGAGCAGTACTTC.